This passage covers 3 T cell receptor beta chains from one sample sequenced in a study of cytomegalovirus exposure and HLA in healthy donors. Profiling relied on immunoSEQ multiplex PCR, and the TCRdb table lists in-frame clones only, not all of them. This sample has approximately 110,000 clones; about 94% occur once, and the top ten carry 1% to 1.5%. The source material was PBMCs. These TCRs come from a woman aged 18-35 years in good health and CMV-seronegative.

This clone was observed once. V is TRBV29-1 and J is TRBJ1-6, with TRBD1 identical over 7 bases. The CDR3 sequence is 13 residues long. Germline V CDR1 and CDR2: SQVTM, ANQGSEA. The ends lost 7 bases at V and 3 bases at J; junction bases unmatched: 3. The CDR3 nucleotides read TGCAGCGCCGGGACAGACTATAATTCACCCCTCCACTTT. Its translation is CSAGTDYNSPLHF.

The V call is TRBV28, the J call TRBJ1-1; weak D call: TRBD1 (5 bases). Trimming shortened V by 6 bases and J by 6 bases, and 20 bases separated the two germline ends. Per germline, CDR1 MDHEN and CDR2 SYDVKM. The CDR3 has 15 amino acids. CDR3 sequence: CASRRGVGGVPEAFF. DNA of the CDR3: TGTGCCAGCAGACGCGGGGTGGGGGGTGTCCCTGAAGCTTTCTTT.

This chain connects TRBV28 to TRBJ2-3; 8 bases are a match to TRBD1. Germline V gene lookup returns CDR1 MDHEN and CDR2 SYDVKM. V was clipped by 6 bases and J by 0 bases; unmatched bases: 2. This CDR3 region has 14 residues. CDR3 in amino acids: CASSWTGSTDTQYF. For the CDR3, the DNA is TGTGCCAGCAGCTGGACAGGGAGCACAGATACGCAGTATTTT.